This TCR beta chain was observed in a study of T cells in Graves' hyperthyroidism and ophthalmopathy. Study-wide findings and caveats: Blood also held most thyroid clonotypes expanded beyond 0.001.

This clonotype was counted a few times. Its antigen is still unknown. The V end was cut by 3 bases, the J end by 10 bases, with 12 bases between. The germline CDR1 and CDR2 sequences are MGHDK and SYGVNS. The CDR3 has 13 amino acids. Lactation, pregnancy, other autoimmune disease or uncontrolled infection excluded patients. Template material for amplifying TCR beta CDR3 regions consisted of RNA transcripts. With the HTBI primer set, the TCR CDR3 went through a first round of RT-PCR. Using its own MiXCR run on the multiplex PCR reads, TCRdb lists one record per CDR3 protein. The sample contains 540,000 or so distinct CDR3 sequences, around 42% of which appear only once.

The genes are TRBV25-1 and TRBJ1-4; possibly TRBD1 for D (5 bases). This clonotype was obtained from an adult woman with Graves' disease, either hyperthyroidism or ophthalmopathy (not recorded which). Sample: peripheral blood or thyroid tissue (not recorded which). For the CDR3, the DNA is TGTGCCAGCAGTGATCCGTGGGGGGTAAAACTGTTTTTT. Translated, it gives CASSDPWGVKLFF.